Described below is a single T cell receptor beta chain sequence and its context. These data belong to a study of blood T cell repertoires in COVID-19. CDR1 is LNHNV, CDR2 YYDKDF, per germline (reference sequence). V shed 1 base and J shed 2 bases, with 11 bases lying between them. The CDR3 loop spans 16 amino acids. TCRdb's copy holds only in-frame clones and misses some; the assay was immunoSEQ multiplex PCR. Of about 300,000 clones detected, more than 80% appear once; the ten largest clones hold 1.1%. This TCR was sampled from a woman aged 25 to 39 who had recovered from COVID-19. Specimen: PBMCs or T cells enriched from blood (not recorded which). The chain has TRBV15 and TRBJ2-2; perhaps TRBD2 as D (5 bases). The CDR3 DNA reads TGTGCCACCAGCAGAGGAAGCGGAGGAAACACCGGGGAGCTGTTTTTT. Protein: CATSRGSGGNTGELFF.